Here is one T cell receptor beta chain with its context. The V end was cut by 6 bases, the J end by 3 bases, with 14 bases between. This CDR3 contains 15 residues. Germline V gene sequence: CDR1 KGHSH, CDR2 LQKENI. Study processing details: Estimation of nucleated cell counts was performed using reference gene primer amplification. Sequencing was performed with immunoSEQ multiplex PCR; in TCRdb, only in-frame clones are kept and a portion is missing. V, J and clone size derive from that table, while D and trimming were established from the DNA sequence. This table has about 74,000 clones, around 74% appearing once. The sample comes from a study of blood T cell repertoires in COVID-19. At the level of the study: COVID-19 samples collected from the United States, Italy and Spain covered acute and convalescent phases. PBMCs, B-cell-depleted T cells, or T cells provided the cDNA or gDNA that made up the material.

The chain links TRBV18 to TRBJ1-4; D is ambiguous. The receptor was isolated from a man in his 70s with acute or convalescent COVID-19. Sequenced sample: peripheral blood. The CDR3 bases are TGTGCCAGCTCGGAAGGCACAGTCTCTAATGAAAAACTGTTTTTT. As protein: CASSEGTVSNEKLFF.